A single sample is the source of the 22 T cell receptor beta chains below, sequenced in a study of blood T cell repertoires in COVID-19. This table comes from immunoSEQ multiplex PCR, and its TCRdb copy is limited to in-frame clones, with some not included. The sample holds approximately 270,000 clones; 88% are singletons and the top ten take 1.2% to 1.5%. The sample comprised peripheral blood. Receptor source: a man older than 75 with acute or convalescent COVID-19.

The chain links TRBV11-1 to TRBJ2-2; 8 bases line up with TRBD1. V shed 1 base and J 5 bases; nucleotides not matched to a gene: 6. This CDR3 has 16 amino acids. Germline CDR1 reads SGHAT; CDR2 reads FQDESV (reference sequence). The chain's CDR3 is CASSLGGTGKTGELFF. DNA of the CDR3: TGTGCCAGCAGCTTAGGAGGGACAGGAAAGACCGGGGAGCTGTTTTTT.

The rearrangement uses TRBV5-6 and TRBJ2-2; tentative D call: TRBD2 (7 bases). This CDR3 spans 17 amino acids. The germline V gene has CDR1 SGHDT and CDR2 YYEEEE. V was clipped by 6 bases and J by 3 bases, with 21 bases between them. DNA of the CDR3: TGTGCCAGCACCCTAGTTGGGGGGGCCTTGGACACCGGGGAGCTGTTTTTT. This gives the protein CASTLVGGALDTGELFF.

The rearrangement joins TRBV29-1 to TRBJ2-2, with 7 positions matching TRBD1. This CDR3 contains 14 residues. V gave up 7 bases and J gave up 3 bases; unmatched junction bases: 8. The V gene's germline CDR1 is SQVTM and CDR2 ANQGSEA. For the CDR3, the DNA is TGCAGCGCCCTCGACAGGGCGGACACCGGGGAGCTGTTTTTT. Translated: CSALDRADTGELFF.

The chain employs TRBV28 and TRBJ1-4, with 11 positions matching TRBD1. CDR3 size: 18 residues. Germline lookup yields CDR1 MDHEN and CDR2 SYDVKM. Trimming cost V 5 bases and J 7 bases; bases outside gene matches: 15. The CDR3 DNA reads TGTGCCAGCAGTACTTGGACAGGGGGCGCGCCTCTAGGTGAAAAACTGTTTTTT. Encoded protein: CASSTWTGGAPLGEKLFF.

CDR3 sequence reads: CASRHGQGAGTGELFF. CDR3 nucleotide sequence: TGTGCCAGCAGACACGGACAGGGGGCCGGAACCGGGGAGCTGTTTTTT. The rearrangement joins TRBV11-3 to TRBJ2-2, with 11 bases identical to TRBD1. Germline V CDR1 and CDR2: SGHNT, YENEEA. V shed 6 bases and J 5 bases; nucleotides not matched to a gene: 8. This CDR3 comprises 16 residues. The variable domain in full, completed from reference TRBV11-3 and TRBJ2-2, reads EAGVVQSPRYKIIEKKQPVAFWCNPISGHNTLYWYLQNLGQGPELLIRYENEEAVDDSQLPKDRFSAERLKGVDSTLKIQPAELGDSAVYLCASRHGQGAGTGELFFGEGSRLTVL.

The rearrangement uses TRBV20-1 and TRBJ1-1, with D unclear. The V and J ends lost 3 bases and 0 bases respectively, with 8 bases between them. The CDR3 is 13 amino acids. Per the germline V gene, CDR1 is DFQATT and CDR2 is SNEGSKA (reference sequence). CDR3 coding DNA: TGCAGTGCTAGTCGACATTTGAACACTGAAGCTTTCTTT. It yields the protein CSASRHLNTEAFF.

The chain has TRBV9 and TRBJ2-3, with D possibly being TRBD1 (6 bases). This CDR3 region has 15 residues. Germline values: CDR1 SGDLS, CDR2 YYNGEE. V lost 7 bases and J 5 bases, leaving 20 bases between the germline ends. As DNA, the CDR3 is TGTGCCAGCGGGTTCTCCGGGACAACGAGAGATACGCAGTATTTT. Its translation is CASGFSGTTRDTQYF.

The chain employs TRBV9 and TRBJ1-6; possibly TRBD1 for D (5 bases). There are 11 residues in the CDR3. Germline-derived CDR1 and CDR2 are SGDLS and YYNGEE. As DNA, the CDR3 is TGTTCGACAGAAAAGAGTTCACCCCTCCACTTT. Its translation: CSTEKSSPLHF.

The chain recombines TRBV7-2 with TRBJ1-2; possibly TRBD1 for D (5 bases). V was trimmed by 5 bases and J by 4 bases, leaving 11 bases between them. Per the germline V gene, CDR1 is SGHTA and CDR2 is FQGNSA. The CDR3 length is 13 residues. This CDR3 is CASSPGSGYGYTF. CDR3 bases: TGTGCCAGCAGCCCAGGGTCAGGCTATGGCTACACCTTC.

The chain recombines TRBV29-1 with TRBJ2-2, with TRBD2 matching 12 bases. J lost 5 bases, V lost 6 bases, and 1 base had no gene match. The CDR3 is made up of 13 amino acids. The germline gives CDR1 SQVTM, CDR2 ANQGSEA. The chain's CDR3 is CSVLAGGTGELFF. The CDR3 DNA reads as TGCAGCGTACTAGCGGGAGGTACCGGGGAGCTGTTTTTT.

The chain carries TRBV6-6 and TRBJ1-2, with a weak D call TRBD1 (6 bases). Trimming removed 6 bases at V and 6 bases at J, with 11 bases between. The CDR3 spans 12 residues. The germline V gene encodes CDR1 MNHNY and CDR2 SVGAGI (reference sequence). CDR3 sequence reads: CASSPGGHGYTF. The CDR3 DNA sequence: TGTGCCAGCAGCCCCGGGGGGCATGGCTACACCTTC.

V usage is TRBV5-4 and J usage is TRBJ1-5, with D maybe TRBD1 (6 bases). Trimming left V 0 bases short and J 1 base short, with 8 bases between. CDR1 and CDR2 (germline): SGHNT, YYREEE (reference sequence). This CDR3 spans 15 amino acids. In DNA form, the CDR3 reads TGTGCCAGCAGCTTGGCAGGGGTGAGCAATCAGCCCCAGCATTTT. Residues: CASSLAGVSNQPQHF.

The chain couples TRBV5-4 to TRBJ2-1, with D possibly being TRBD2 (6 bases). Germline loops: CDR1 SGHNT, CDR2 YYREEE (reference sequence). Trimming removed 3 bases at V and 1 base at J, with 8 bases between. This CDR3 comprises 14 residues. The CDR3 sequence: CASSWGVSYNEQFF. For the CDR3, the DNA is TGTGCCAGCAGCTGGGGGGTATCCTACAATGAGCAGTTCTTC. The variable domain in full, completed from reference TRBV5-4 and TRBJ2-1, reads ETGVTQSPTHLIKTRGQQVTLRCSSQSGHNTVSWYQQALGQGPQFIFQYYREEENGRGNFPPRFSGLQFPNYSSELNVNALELDDSALYLCASSWGVSYNEQFFGPGTRLTVL.

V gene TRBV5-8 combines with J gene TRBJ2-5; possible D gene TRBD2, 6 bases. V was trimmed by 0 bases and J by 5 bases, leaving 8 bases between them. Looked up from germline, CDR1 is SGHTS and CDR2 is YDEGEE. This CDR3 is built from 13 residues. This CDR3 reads CASSLAGGETQYF. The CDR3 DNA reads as TGTGCCAGCAGCTTGGCCGGGGGTGAGACCCAGTACTTC.

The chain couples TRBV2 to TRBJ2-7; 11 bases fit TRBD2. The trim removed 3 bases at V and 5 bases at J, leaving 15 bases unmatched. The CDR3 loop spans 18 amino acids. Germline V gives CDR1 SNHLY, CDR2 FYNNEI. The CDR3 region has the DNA TGTGCCAGCAGTGATCCGGGGCTAGCGGGGGGCGTCGGAGACGAGCAGTACTTC. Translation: CASSDPGLAGGVGDEQYF.

The CDR3 protein is CASSHQGEWNSPLHF. The CDR3 DNA reads as TGTGCCAGCAGCCACCAGGGTGAGTGGAATTCACCCCTCCACTTT. V and J are TRBV7-9 and TRBJ1-6; TRBD1 is a possible D gene (5 bases). V dropped 5 bases and J dropped 7 bases, with 15 bases sitting between them. Germline values: CDR1 SEHNR, CDR2 FQNEAQ (reference sequence). The CDR3 extends over 15 amino acids.

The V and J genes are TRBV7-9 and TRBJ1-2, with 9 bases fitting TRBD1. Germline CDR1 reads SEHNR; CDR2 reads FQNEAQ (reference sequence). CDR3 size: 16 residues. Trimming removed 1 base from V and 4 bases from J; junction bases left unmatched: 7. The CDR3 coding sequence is TGTGCCAGCAGCTTAGATCGACAGGGGGGTGTCTATGGCTACACCTTC. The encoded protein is CASSLDRQGGVYGYTF. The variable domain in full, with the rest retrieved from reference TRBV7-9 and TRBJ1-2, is DTGVSQNPRHKITKRGQNVTFRCDPISEHNRLYWYRQTLGQGPEFLTYFQNEAQLEKSRLLSDRFSAERPKGSFSTLEIQRTEQGDSAMYLCASSLDRQGGVYGYTFGSGTRLTVV.

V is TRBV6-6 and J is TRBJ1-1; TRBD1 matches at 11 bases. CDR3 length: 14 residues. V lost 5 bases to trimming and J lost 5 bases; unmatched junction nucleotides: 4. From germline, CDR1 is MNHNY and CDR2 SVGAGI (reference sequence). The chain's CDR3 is CASSGQGAGTEAFF. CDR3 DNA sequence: TGTGCCAGCAGTGGACAGGGGGCGGGTACTGAAGCTTTCTTT.

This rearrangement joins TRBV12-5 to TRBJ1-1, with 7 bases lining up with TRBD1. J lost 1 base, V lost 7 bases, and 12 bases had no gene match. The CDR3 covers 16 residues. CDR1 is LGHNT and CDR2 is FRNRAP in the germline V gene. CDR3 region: CASAPHRGTQNTEAFF. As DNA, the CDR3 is TGTGCTAGTGCCCCACACAGGGGTACGCAGAACACTGAAGCTTTCTTT.

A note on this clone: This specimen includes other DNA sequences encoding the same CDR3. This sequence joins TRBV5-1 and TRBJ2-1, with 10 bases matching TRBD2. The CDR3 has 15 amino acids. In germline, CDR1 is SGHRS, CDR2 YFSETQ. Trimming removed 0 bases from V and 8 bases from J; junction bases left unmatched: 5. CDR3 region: CASSLGLAGVDEQFF. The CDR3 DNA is TGCGCCAGCAGCTTGGGGCTAGCGGGAGTGGATGAGCAGTTCTTC. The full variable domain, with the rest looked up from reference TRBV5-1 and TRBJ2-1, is KAGVTQTPRYLIKTRGQQVTLSCSPISGHRSVSWYQQTPGQGLQFLFEYFSETQRNKGNFPGRFSGRQFSNSRSEMNVSTLELGDSALYLCASSLGLAGVDEQFFGPGTRLTVL.

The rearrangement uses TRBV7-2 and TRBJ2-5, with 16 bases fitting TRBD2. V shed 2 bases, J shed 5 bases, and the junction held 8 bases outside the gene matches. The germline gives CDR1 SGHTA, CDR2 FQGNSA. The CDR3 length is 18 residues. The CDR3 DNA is TGTGCCAGCAGCTTATCCGGGACTAGCGGGAGGGCCGGTGAGACCCAGTACTTC. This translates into CASSLSGTSGRAGETQYF.

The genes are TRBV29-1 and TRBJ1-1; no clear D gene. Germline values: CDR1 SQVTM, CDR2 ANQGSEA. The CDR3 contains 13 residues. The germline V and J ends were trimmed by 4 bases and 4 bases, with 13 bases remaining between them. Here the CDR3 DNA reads TGCAGCGTTGCGGTGGAGGGTCGCACTGAAGCTTTCTTT. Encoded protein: CSVAVEGRTEAFF.